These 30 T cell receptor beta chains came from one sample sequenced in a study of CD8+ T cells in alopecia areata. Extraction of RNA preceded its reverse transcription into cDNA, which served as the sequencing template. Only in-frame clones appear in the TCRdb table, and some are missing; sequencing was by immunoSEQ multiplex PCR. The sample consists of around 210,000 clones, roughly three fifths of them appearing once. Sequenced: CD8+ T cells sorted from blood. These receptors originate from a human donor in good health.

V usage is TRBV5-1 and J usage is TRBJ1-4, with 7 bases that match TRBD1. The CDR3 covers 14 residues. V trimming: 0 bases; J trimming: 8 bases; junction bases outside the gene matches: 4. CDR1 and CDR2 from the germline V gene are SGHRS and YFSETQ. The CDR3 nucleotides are TGCGCCAGCAGCTTGGAAGGGACAGAGGAAAAACTGTTTTTT. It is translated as CASSLEGTEEKLFF.

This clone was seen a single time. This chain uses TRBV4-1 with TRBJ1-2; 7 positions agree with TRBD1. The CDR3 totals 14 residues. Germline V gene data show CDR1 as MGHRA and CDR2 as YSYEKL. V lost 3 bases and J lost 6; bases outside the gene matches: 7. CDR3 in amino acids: CASSQRTGSDGYTF. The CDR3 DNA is TGCGCCAGCAGCCAGAGGACAGGATCGGATGGCTACACCTTC.

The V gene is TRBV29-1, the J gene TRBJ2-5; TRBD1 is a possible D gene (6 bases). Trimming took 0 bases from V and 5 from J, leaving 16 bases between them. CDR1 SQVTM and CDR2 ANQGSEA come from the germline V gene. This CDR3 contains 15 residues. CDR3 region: CSVEDGRGGSETQYF. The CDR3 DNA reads TGCAGCGTTGAAGATGGCAGGGGTGGAAGTGAGACCCAGTACTTC.

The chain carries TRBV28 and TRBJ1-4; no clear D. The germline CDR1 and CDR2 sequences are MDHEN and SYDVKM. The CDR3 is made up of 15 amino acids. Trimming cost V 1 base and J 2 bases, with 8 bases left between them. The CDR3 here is CASSLLDATNEKLFF. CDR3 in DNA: TGTGCCAGCAGTTTATTGGATGCTACTAATGAAAAACTGTTTTTT.

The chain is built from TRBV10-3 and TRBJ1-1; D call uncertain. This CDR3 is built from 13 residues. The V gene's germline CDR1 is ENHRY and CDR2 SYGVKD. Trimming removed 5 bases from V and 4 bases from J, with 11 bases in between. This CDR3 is CAISKESGTEAFF. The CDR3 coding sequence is TGTGCCATCAGTAAGGAGAGTGGCACTGAAGCTTTCTTT.

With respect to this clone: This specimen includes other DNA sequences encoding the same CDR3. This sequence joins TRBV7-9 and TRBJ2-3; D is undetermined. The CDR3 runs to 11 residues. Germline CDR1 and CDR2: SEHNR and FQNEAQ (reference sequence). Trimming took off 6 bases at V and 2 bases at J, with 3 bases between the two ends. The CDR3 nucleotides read TGTGCCAGCAGTTCCACAGATACGCAGTATTTT. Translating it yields CASSSTDTQYF.

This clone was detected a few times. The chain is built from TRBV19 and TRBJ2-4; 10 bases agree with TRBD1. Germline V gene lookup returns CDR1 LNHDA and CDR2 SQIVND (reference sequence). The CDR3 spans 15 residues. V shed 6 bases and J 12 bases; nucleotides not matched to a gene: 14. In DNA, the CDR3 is TGTGCCAGTAGGTGGACAGGGGGGGCCCTATCGTCTCAGTACTTC. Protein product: CASRWTGGALSSQYF.

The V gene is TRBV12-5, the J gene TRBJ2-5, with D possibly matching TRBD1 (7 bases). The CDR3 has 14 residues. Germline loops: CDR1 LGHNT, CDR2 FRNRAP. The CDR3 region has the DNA TGTGCCCCACCCTCACAGGGGAGGAGGAAGACCCAGTACTTC. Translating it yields CAPPSQGRRKTQYF.

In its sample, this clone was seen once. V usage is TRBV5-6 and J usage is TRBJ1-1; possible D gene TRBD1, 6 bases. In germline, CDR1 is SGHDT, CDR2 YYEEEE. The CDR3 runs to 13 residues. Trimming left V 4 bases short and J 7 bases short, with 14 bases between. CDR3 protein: CASSPTGGGEAFF. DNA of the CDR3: TGTGCCAGCAGCCCGACAGGTGGAGGTGAAGCTTTCTTT.

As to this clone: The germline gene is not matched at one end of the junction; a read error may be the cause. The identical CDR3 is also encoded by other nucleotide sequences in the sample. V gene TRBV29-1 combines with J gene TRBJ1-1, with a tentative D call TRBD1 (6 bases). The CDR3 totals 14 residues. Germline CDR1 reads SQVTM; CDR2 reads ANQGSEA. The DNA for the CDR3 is TGCAGCGTTGATAACAGGGTTACGGACACCGAAGCTTTCTTT. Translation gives CSVDNRVTDTEAFF.

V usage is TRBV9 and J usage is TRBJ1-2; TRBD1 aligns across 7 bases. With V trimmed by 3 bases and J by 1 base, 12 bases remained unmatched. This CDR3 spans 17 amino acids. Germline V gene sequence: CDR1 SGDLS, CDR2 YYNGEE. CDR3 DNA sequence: TGTGCCAGCAGCGGATACCGGGACAGAGAGATTAACTATGGCTACACCTTC. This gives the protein CASSGYRDREINYGYTF.

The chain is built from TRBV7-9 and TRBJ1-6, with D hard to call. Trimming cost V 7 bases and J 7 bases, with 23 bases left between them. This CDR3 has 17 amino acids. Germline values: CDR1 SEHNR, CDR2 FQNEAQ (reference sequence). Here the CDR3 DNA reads TGTGCCAGCACCAAGGAGGCGCGCCCGACCGGGAATTCACCCCTCCACTTT. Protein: CASTKEARPTGNSPLHF.

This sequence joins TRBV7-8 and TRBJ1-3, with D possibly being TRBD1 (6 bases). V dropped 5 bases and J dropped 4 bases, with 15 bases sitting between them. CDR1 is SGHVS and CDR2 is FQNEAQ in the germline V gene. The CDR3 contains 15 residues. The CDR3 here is CASSQPAGVGNTIYF. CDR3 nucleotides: TGTGCCAGCAGCCAACCTGCAGGGGTCGGAAACACCATATATTTT.

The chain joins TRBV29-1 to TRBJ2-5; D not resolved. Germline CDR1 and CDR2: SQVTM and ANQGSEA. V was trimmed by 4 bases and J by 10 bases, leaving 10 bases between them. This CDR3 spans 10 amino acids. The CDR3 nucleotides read TGCAGCGTTGCCTCCGGAGTCCAGTACTTC. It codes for CSVASGVQYF.

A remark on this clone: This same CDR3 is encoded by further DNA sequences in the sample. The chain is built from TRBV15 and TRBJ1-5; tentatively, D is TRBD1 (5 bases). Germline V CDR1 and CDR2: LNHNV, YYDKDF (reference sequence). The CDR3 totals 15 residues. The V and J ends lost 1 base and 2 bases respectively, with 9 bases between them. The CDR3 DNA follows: TGTGCCACCAGCAGAGGTGGAGGGGGCAATCAGCCCCAGCATTTT. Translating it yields CATSRGGGGNQPQHF.

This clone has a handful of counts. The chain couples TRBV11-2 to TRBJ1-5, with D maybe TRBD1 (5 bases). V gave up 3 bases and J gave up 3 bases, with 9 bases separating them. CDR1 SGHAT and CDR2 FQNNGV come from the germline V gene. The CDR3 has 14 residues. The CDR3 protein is CASSLGLINQPQHF. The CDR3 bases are TGTGCCAGCAGCTTGGGACTTATCAATCAGCCCCAGCATTTT.

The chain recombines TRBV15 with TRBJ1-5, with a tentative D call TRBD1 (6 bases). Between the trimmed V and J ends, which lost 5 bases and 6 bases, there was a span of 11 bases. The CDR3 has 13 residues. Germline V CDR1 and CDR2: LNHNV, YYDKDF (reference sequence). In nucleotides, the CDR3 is TGTGCCACCAGCGCCTCCAGGGGTCAGCCCCAGCATTTT. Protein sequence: CATSASRGQPQHF.

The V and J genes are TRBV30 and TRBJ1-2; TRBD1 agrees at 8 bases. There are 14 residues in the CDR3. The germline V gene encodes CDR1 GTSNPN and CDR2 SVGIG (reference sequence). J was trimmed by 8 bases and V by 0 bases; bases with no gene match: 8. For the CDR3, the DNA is TGTGCCTGGAGTGTTTTGGACAGGGAACGCGGCTACACCTTC. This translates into CAWSVLDRERGYTF.

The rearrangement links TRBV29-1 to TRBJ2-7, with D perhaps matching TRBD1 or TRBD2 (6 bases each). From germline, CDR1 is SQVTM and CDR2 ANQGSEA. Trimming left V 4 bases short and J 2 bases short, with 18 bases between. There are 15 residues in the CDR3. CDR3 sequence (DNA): TGCAGCGTTGTGGGGGGCTGGAGTAGTCCCTACGAGCAGTACTTC. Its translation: CSVVGGWSSPYEQYF.

The CDR3 spells CASSPDRVVDEQYF. As DNA, the CDR3 is TGTGCCAGCAGCCCCGACAGGGTGGTCGACGAGCAGTACTTC. J is TRBJ2-7 and V is TRBV13, with 7 bases lining up with TRBD1. The J segment lost 5 bases and the V segment lost 5 bases, leaving 9 bases of the junction unmatched. CDR3 length: 14 amino acids. The V gene's germline CDR1 is PRHDT and CDR2 FYEKMQ (reference sequence).

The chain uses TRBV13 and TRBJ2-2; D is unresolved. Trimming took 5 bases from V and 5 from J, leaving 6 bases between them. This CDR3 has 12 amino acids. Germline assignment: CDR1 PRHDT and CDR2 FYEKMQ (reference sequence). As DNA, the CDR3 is TGTGCCAGCAGCCAAGGTACCGGGGAGCTGTTTTTT. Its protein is CASSQGTGELFF.

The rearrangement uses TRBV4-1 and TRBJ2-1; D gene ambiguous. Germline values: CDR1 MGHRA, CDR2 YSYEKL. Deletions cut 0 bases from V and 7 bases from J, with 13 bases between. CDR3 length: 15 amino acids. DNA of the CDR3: TGCGCCAGCAGCCAAGATCTGGGAACCGGGAATGAGCAGTTCTTC. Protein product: CASSQDLGTGNEQFF.

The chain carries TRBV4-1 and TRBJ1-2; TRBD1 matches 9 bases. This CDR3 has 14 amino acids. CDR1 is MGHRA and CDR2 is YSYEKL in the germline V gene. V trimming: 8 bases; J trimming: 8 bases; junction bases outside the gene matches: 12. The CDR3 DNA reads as TGCGCCAGCCACCAGATACAGGGGGCTGGAGGCTACACCTTC. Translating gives CASHQIQGAGGYTF.

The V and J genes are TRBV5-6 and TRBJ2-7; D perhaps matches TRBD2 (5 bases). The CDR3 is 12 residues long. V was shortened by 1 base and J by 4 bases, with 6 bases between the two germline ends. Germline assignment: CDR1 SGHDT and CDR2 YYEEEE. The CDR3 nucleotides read TGTGCCAGCAGCTTGTCGGGGTACGAGCAGTACTTC. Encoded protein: CASSLSGYEQYF.

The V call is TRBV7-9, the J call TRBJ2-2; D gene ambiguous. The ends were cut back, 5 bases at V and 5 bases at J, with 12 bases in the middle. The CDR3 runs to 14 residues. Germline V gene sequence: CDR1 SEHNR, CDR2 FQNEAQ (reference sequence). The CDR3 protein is CASSPTEQTGELFF. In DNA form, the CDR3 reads TGTGCCAGCAGCCCGACGGAGCAGACCGGGGAGCTGTTTTTT.

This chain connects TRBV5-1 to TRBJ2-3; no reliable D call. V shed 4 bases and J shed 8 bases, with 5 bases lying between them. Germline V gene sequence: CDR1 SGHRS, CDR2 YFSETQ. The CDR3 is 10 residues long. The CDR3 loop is CASSDGTQYF. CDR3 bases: TGCGCCAGCAGCGACGGTACGCAGTATTTT.

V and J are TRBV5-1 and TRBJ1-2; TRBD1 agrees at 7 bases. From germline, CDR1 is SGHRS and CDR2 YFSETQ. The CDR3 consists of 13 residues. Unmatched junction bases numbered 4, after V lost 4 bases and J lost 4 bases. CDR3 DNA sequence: TGCGCCAGCAGCAGACAGGGTGGCTATGGCTACACCTTC. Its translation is CASSRQGGYGYTF.

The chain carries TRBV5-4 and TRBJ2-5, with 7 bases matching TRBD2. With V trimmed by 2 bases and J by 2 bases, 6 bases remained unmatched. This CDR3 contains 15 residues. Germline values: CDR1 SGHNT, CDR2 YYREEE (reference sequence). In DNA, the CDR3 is TGTGCCAGCAGCTTCAGCGGGGCACTTCAAGAGACCCAGTACTTC. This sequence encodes CASSFSGALQETQYF.

CDR3 residues: CTIPDRVAYNEQFF. The CDR3 DNA follows: TGCACCATCCCTGACAGGGTAGCCTACAATGAGCAGTTCTTC. J is TRBJ2-1 and V is TRBV29-1; 7 positions agree with TRBD1. Germline V CDR1 and CDR2: SQVTM, ANQGSEA. CDR3 length: 14 residues.

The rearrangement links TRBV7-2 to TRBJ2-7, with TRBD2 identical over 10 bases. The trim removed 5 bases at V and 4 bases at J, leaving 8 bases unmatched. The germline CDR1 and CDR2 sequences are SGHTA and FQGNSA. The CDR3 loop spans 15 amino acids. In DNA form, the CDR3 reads TGTGCCAGCAGCCCCGCTAGCGGGGGTTGGTACGAGCAGTACTTC. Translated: CASSPASGGWYEQYF. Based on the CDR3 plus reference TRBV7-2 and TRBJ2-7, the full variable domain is GAGVSQSPSNKVTEKGKDVELRCDPISGHTALYWYRQSLGQGLEFLIYFQGNSAPDKSGLPSDRFSAERTGGSVSTLTIQRTQQEDSAVYLCASSPASGGWYEQYFGPGTRLTVT.